The clone carrying this TCR beta chain was detected a few times. Its matching antigen is unknown. TCRdb re-derived calls from the RT-PCR reads in MiXCR, one entry per CDR3 protein. The table records around 580,000 distinct CDR3 sequences, over 9.5% of them present only once. This sample stems from a study of response to subunit inactivated influenza vaccine. Overall study results and limits: The study's authors posited that every seasonal influenza vaccination enlists few new T cells.

The sample in question was PBMCs from blood, obtained on the day of vaccination. The clonotype comes from a man aged 50 to 59 who received an inactivated influenza vaccine.

Here the CDR3 reads CASSSGGRRAYEQYF. CDR3 nucleotides: TGTGCCAGCAGCTCGGGGGGGAGAAGAGCCTACGAGCAGTACTTC. The chain has TRBV2 and TRBJ2-7; 8 bases line up with TRBD2. Trimming at V came to 6 bases and at J to 2 bases, leaving 9 bases not matched to a gene. The CDR3 sequence is 15 residues long. Germline V gene sequence: CDR1 SNHLY, CDR2 FYNNEI.